This passage covers 26 T cell receptor beta chains from one sample sequenced in a study of blood T cell repertoires in COVID-19. Measured with immunoSEQ multiplex PCR; TCRdb has only the in-frame clones, and not every one. The sample has over 150,000 clones; roughly nine tenths are singletons. Sequencing input: peripheral blood. These receptors were obtained from a man aged 70-80 years with active or convalescent COVID-19.

This clone turned up a few times. This chain connects TRBV5-1 to TRBJ2-3, with 8 bases fitting TRBD2. CDR1 is SGHRS and CDR2 is YFSETQ in the germline V gene. Trimming cost V 1 base and J 3 bases; bases outside gene matches: 4. The CDR3 is 15 amino acids. The CDR3: CASSLYGRGTDTQYF. The CDR3 bases are TGCGCCAGCAGCTTGTACGGGAGGGGTACAGATACGCAGTATTTT.

The J gene is TRBJ2-7, the V gene TRBV18; 10 positions match TRBD2. Germline V CDR1 and CDR2: KGHSH, LQKENI. The CDR3 consists of 15 residues. With V trimmed by 3 bases and J by 2 bases, 4 bases remained unmatched. Here the CDR3 reads CASSPGTSATYEQYF. In DNA form, the CDR3 reads TGTGCCAGCTCACCCGGGACTAGCGCTACCTACGAGCAGTACTTC.

A single count supports this clone. This rearrangement joins TRBV19 to TRBJ2-1, with D unresolved. The CDR3 runs 11 residues. Trimming removed 4 bases at V and 4 bases at J, with 2 bases between. Germline V gives CDR1 LNHDA, CDR2 SQIVND (reference sequence). The CDR3 DNA sequence: TGTGCCAGTAGTACGTACAATGAGCAGTTCTTC. This sequence encodes CASSTYNEQFF.

The rearrangement uses TRBV3-1 (or the pseudogene TRBV3-2) and TRBJ1-3; D call uncertain. Per germline, CDR1 LGHDT and CDR2 YNNKEL (reference sequence). The CDR3 contains 12 residues. Trimming cost V 8 bases and J 4 bases, with 9 bases left between them. As DNA, the CDR3 is TGTGCCAGCGGGGAGGGAGGAAACACCATATATTTT. Protein: CASGEGGNTIYF.

This sequence joins TRBV5-1 and TRBJ2-2; TRBD1 agrees at 10 bases. V was pared by 4 bases and J by 5 bases, with 5 bases of the junction left unmatched. Germline assignment: CDR1 SGHRS and CDR2 YFSETQ. The CDR3 loop spans 15 amino acids. The CDR3 is CASSLDRGWTGELFF. Here the CDR3 DNA reads TGCGCCAGCAGCCTGGACAGGGGGTGGACCGGGGAGCTGTTTTTT.

This clone was seen once. This chain links TRBV5-4 with TRBJ2-3; D might be TRBD2 (6 bases). Trimming took off 5 bases at V and 0 bases at J, with 10 bases between the two ends. The CDR3 runs 14 residues. Germline V gene lookup returns CDR1 SGHNT and CDR2 YYREEE (reference sequence). CDR3 amino acids: CASSLSGSTDTQYF. The CDR3 DNA follows: TGTGCCAGCAGTCTGAGCGGGAGCACAGATACGCAGTATTTT. Complete variable domain (other parts from reference TRBV5-4 and TRBJ2-3): ETGVTQSPTHLIKTRGQQVTLRCSSQSGHNTVSWYQQALGQGPQFIFQYYREEENGRGNFPPRFSGLQFPNYSSELNVNALELDDSALYLCASSLSGSTDTQYFGPGTRLTVL.

The chain is built from TRBV4-3 and TRBJ1-2; D is uncertain. From germline, CDR1 is LGHNA and CDR2 YSLEER. V was cut by 0 bases and J by 2 bases, with 7 bases left in between. CDR3 length equals 14 residues. CDR3 residues: CASSQEVTNYGYTF. The CDR3 coding sequence is TGCGCCAGCAGCCAAGAGGTGACAAACTATGGCTACACCTTC.

The rearrangement links TRBV6-5 to TRBJ1-1, with 7 nucleotides matching TRBD1. This CDR3 has 12 residues. The trim removed 6 bases at V and 9 bases at J, leaving 7 bases unmatched. Germline V CDR1 and CDR2: MNHEY, SVGAGI. The CDR3 sequence is CASRGTDLQAFF. In DNA form, the CDR3 reads TGTGCCAGCAGGGGGACAGACCTTCAAGCTTTCTTT.

The chain joins TRBV19 to TRBJ1-5; no firm D call. The CDR3 consists of 14 residues. The V gene's germline CDR1 is LNHDA and CDR2 SQIVND (reference sequence). The V end lost 3 bases, the J end lost 3 bases, and 9 bases lay between the germline ends. The DNA of the CDR3 is TGTGCCAGTAGTATTGAACACCTCAATCAGCCCCAGCATTTT. Residues: CASSIEHLNQPQHF.

V is TRBV28 and J is TRBJ2-3; 9 nucleotides match TRBD2. The CDR3 covers 16 residues. The trim removed 5 bases at V and 4 bases at J, leaving 10 bases unmatched. Germline V CDR1 and CDR2: MDHEN, SYDVKM. The CDR3 spells CASSAASGIGPDTQYF. CDR3 nucleotide sequence: TGTGCCAGCAGTGCGGCTAGCGGGATAGGTCCAGATACGCAGTATTTT.

V gene TRBV6-2 or TRBV6-3 combines with J gene TRBJ2-7, with TRBD1 identical over 9 bases. V was clipped by 4 bases and J by 5 bases; unmatched bases: 6. The length of the CDR3 is 14 residues. Germline CDR1 is MNHEY and CDR2 is SVGEGT. The CDR3 DNA reads TGTGCCAGCAGTTCCGGGACAGGGACCCACGAGCAGTACTTC. It translates to CASSSGTGTHEQYF.

The chain is built from TRBV9 and TRBJ1-4, with D tentatively TRBD1 (6 bases). CDR1 is SGDLS and CDR2 is YYNGEE in the germline V gene. The V and J ends lost 3 bases and 4 bases respectively, with 13 bases between them. This CDR3 is built from 15 residues. Here the CDR3 reads CASSGTGLRNEKLFF. The CDR3 DNA reads as TGTGCCAGCAGCGGCACAGGGTTGCGTAATGAAAAACTGTTTTTT.

This clone was seen only a few times. The V gene is TRBV28, the J gene TRBJ1-6; no reliable D call. V was cut by 6 bases and J by 7 bases, with 13 bases left in between. The length of the CDR3 is 14 residues. Germline CDR1 reads MDHEN; CDR2 reads SYDVKM. The CDR3 protein is CASRTQVRNSPLHF. The CDR3 region has the DNA TGTGCCAGCAGAACCCAGGTCCGGAATTCACCCCTCCACTTT.

The chain carries TRBV2 and TRBJ1-6, with 9 positions matching TRBD1. Germline assignment: CDR1 SNHLY and CDR2 FYNNEI. This CDR3 spans 17 amino acids. Losses at the gene ends were 4 bases for V and 6 bases for J; bases not matched to a gene: 10. Here the CDR3 reads CASSVGQGFGGNSPLHF. The CDR3 nucleotides read TGTGCCAGCAGTGTGGGACAGGGTTTTGGGGGTAATTCACCCCTCCACTTT.

The V gene is TRBV10-3, the J gene TRBJ2-5; D unclear. From germline, CDR1 is ENHRY and CDR2 SYGVKD. The CDR3 totals 14 residues. The V gene lost 0 bases and the J gene lost 5 bases, with 10 bases spanning the gap. CDR3 in amino acids: CAISESLTEETQYF. The CDR3 region has the DNA TGTGCCATCAGTGAGTCGCTGACTGAGGAGACCCAGTACTTC.

The chain uses TRBV29-1 and TRBJ2-7, with TRBD1 identical over 8 bases. CDR1 is SQVTM and CDR2 is ANQGSEA in the germline V gene. V gave up 4 bases and J gave up 3 bases; unmatched junction bases: 14. There are 16 residues in the CDR3. In DNA form, the CDR3 reads TGCAGCGTTGTCGGGAGCGGACAGGGAGCCGTCTACGAGCAGTACTTC. It is translated as CSVVGSGQGAVYEQYF.

This clone was seen a single time. The chain employs TRBV28 and TRBJ1-1; 8 bases match TRBD1. J lost 5 bases, V lost 4 bases, and 9 bases had no gene match. This CDR3 is built from 15 residues. Germline V gives CDR1 MDHEN, CDR2 SYDVKM. CDR3 nucleotide sequence: TGTGCCAGCAGTTCCCCAGGGGGCGCTCGGACTGAAGCTTTCTTT. It translates to CASSSPGGARTEAFF.

V gene TRBV5-6 combines with J gene TRBJ1-1; maybe TRBD1 (6 bases). Between the trimmed V and J ends, which lost 4 bases and 8 bases, there was a span of 12 bases. The CDR3 is made up of 12 amino acids. The germline CDR1 and CDR2 sequences are SGHDT and YYEEEE. The DNA of the CDR3 is TGTGCCAGCAGCCGAGGGACAATCGAAGCTTTCTTT. Protein: CASSRGTIEAFF.

The chain couples TRBV6-5 to TRBJ2-7; a weak D match, TRBD1 (5 bases). The V and J ends lost 2 bases and 1 base respectively, with 6 bases between them. The CDR3 covers 13 residues. Germline CDR1 is MNHEY and CDR2 is SVGAGI. DNA for the CDR3: TGTGCCAGCAGTTACCAGGGATCCTACGAGCAGTACTTC. Its protein is CASSYQGSYEQYF.

The chain links TRBV29-1 to TRBJ1-2; D perhaps matches TRBD1 (5 bases). Trimming took 5 bases from V and 2 from J, leaving 12 bases between them. The CDR3 totals 13 residues. Germline V gene data show CDR1 as SQVTM and CDR2 as ANQGSEA. The CDR3 DNA sequence: TGCAGCGTTCCCGGGACTGGGAACTATGGCTACACCTTC. Translation gives CSVPGTGNYGYTF.

The chain carries TRBV7-2 and TRBJ1-2; D unclear. Deletions cut 5 bases from V and 0 bases from J, with 4 bases between. This CDR3 is 12 amino acids long. CDR1 SGHTA and CDR2 FQGNSA come from the germline V gene. CDR3 protein: CASSHANYGYTF. CDR3 sequence (DNA): TGTGCCAGCAGCCATGCTAACTATGGCTACACCTTC.

On this clone itself: The germline gene is not matched at one end of the junction; a read error may be the cause. The sample holds other DNA sequences that translate to the same CDR3. The chain couples TRBV11-2 to TRBJ1-1, with a tentative D call TRBD1 (5 bases). CDR3 length equals 13 residues. The germline CDR1 and CDR2 sequences are SGHAT and FQNNGV. The CDR3 DNA is TGCGCCAGCAGTTCAGGGTTAAGTGCTGAAGCTTTCTTT. Translating it yields CASSSGLSAEAFF.

This clone was seen more than once but under ten times. The chain combines TRBV30 with TRBJ1-5; no firm D call. The CDR3 has 13 amino acids. The germline V and J ends were trimmed by 2 bases and 3 bases, with 8 bases remaining between them. The germline gives CDR1 GTSNPN, CDR2 SVGIG (reference sequence). CDR3 DNA sequence: TGTGCCTGGAGTACAAGAAACAATCAGCCCCAGCATTTT. Amino acids: CAWSTRNNQPQHF.

The V call is TRBV16, the J call TRBJ1-5; 8 bases are shared with TRBD1. The CDR3 contains 14 residues. The germline gives CDR1 KGHSY, CDR2 FQNENV. After removal of 3 bases from V and 8 bases from J, the junction contained 6 bases not matched to a gene. The CDR3 region has the DNA TGTGCCAGCAGCCATCAACAGGGGGTGGAGCCCCAGCATTTT. Translation: CASSHQQGVEPQHF.

The V gene is TRBV28, the J gene TRBJ1-6; possibly TRBD1 for D (5 bases). V lost 4 bases and J lost 6, with 10 bases in between. The CDR3 is made up of 14 amino acids. From germline, CDR1 is MDHEN and CDR2 SYDVKM. The CDR3: CASSSGGSNSPLHF. The CDR3 DNA reads TGTGCCAGCAGTTCTGGGGGGTCTAATTCACCCCTCCACTTT.

This rearrangement joins TRBV7-9 to TRBJ2-3, with D possibly TRBD1 on 6 matching bases. The CDR3 covers 13 residues. The V and J ends lost 10 bases and 7 bases respectively, with 18 bases between them. From germline, CDR1 is SEHNR and CDR2 FQNEAQ (reference sequence). The CDR3 region is CATVAQGFNTQYF. The CDR3 bases are TGTGCCACCGTGGCACAGGGTTTTAATACGCAGTATTTT.